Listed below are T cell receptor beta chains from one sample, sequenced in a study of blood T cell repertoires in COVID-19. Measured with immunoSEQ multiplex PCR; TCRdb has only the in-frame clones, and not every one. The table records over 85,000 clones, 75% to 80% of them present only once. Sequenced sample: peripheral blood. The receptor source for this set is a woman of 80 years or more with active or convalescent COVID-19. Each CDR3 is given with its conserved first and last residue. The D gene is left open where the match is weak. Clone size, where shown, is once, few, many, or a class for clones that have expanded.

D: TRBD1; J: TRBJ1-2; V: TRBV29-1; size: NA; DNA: TGCAGCGTTGAAGTCGACAGGGGGCGCGGCTATGGCTACACCTTC; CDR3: CSVEVDRGRGYGYTF
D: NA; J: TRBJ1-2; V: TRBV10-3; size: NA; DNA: TGTGCCATCAGTGAGATTGGACACCCCGAAGGGGGCTACACCTTC; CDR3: CAISEIGHPEGGYTF
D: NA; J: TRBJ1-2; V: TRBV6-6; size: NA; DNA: TGTGCCAGCATCCTAACAGGTTCTAACTATGGCTACACCTTC; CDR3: CASILTGSNYGYTF
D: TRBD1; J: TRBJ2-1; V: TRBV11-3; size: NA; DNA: TGTGCCAGCAGTCGACAGGGAAATGAGCAGTTCTTC; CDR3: CASSRQGNEQFF
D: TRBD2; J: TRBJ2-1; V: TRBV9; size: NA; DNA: TGTGCCAGCAGCGTAACTTGGGTAGCGGGAGGGCACGAGCAGTTCTTC; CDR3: CASSVTWVAGGHEQFF
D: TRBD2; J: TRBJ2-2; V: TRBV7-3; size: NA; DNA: TGTGCCAGCAGCCCCGAGATAGGACTAGCGACGAACACCGGGGAGCTGTTTTTT; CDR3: CASSPEIGLATNTGELFF
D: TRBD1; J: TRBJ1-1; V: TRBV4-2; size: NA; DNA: TGTGCCAGCAGCCAATCCCCCGGGACAGGGATGAACACTGAAGCTTTCTTT; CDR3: CASSQSPGTGMNTEAFF
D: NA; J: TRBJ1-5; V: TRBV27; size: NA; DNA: TGTGCCGGAGATTCGGGGGGTAACTATAGCAATCAGCCCCAGCATTTT; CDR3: CAGDSGGNYSNQPQHF
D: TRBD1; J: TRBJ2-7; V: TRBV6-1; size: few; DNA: TGTGCCAGCAGTGATCTTCTACCGGGACAGGGGGTTACGTACGAGCAGTACTTC; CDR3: CASSDLLPGQGVTYEQYF
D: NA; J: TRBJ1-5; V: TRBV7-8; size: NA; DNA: TGTGCCAGCAGCTTAGCTAACAGGGCTCAGCCCCAGCATTTT; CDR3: CASSLANRAQPQHF
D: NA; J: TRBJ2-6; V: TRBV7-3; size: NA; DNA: TGTGCCAGCAGCTTAACAGGGGATGGGGCCAACGTCCTGACTTTC; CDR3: CASSLTGDGANVLTF
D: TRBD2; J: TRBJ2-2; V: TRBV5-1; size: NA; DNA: TGCGCCAGCAGCGTGGGTAGCGGGAGCAACACCGGGGAGCTGTTTTTT; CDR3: CASSVGSGSNTGELFF
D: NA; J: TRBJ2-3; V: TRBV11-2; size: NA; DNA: TGTGCCAGCAGCCCTCGGGGGGCTAGCACAGATACGCAGTATTTT; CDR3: CASSPRGASTDTQYF
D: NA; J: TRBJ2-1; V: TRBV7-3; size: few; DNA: TGTGCCAGCAGCTTAGGCGGGGCAAGCTCCTACAATGAGCAGTTCTTC; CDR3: CASSLGGASSYNEQFF
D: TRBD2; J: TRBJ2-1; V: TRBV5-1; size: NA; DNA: TGCGCCAGCACCCATTGGGGGGGAGTTGGTGAGCAGTTCTTC; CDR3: CASTHWGGVGEQFF
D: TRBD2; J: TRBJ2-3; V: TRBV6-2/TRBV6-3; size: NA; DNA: TGTGCCAGCAGTCCATGGACTAGCGCCGGCACAGATACGCAGTATTTT; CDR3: CASSPWTSAGTDTQYF
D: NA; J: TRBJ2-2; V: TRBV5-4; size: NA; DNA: TGTGCCAGCAGCTTGGCGGGTGCGGGATATGACACCGGGGAGCTGTTTTTT; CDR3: CASSLAGAGYDTGELFF
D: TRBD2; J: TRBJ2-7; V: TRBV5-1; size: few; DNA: TGCGCCAGCAGCCAATCGGGGGGGTACACCTACGAGCAGTACTTC; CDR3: CASSQSGGYTYEQYF
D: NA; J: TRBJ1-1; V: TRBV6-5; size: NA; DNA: TGTGCCAGCAGTTACTCCGGGCTGGCAGGGGCAACTGAAGCTTTCTTT; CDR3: CASSYSGLAGATEAFF
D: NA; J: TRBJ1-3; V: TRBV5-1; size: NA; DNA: TGCGCCAGCAGCCCCGGTCTCTCTGGAAACACCATATATTTT; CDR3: CASSPGLSGNTIYF
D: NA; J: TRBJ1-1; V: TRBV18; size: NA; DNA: TGTGCCAGCTCACCACCATCGGGAGTGAACACTGAAGCTTTCTTT; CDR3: CASSPPSGVNTEAFF
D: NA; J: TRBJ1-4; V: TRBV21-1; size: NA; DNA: TGTGCCAGCAGAAATTCAGGTCACGAAAAACTGTTTTTT; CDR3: CASRNSGHEKLFF
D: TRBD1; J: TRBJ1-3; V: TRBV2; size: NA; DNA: TGTGCCAGCAGTGAACGACAGGGGGTGACTGGAAACACCATATATTTT; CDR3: CASSERQGVTGNTIYF
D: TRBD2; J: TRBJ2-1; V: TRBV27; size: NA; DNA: TGTGCCAGCAGTTTAATACTAGCGGGAGGCCCTAGCTCCTACAATGAGCAGTTCTTC; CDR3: CASSLILAGGPSSYNEQFF
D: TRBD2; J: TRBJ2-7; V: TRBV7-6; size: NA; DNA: TGTGCCAGCAGCCGGGCAATAGGGACTAGCGGGAGCCCGAGCTCCTACGAGCAGTACTTC; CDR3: CASSRAIGTSGSPSSYEQYF
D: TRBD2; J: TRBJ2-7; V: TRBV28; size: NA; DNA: TGTGCCACCGAGTTAGCGGGGAGCTCCTACGAGCAGTACTTC; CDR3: CATELAGSSYEQYF
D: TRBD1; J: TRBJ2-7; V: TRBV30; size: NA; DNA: TGTGCCTGGAGTGGGCGGGCAGGGGGCGTTTACGAGCAGTACTTC; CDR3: CAWSGRAGGVYEQYF
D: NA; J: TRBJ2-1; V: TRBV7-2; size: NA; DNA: TGTGCCAGCAGCTTAGCTCGTACTAGCAGGGCGTCCTACAATGAGCAGTTCTTC; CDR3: CASSLARTSRASYNEQFF
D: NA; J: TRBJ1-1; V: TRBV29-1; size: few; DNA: TGCAGTTTTTCCGAACTGCTGAACACTGAAGCTTTCTTT; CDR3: CSFSELLNTEAFF
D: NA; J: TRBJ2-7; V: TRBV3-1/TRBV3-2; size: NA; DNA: TGTGCCAGCAGCCATCTACCGAGCTCCTACGAGCAGTACTTC; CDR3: CASSHLPSSYEQYF
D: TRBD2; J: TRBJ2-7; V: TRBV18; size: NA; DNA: TGTGCCAGCGCAGGGACTAGCGGAACCTACGAGCAGTACTTC; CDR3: CASAGTSGTYEQYF
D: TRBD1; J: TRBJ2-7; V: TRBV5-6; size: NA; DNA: TGTGCCAGCAGCTTGGAGTACAGGGGATCCTACGAGCAGTACTTC; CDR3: CASSLEYRGSYEQYF
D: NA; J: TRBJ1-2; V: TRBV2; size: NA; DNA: TGTGCCAGCAGTCGGGACTCTAACTATGGCTACACCTTC; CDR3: CASSRDSNYGYTF
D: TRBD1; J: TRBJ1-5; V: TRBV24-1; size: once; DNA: TGTGCCACCAGTGATCCCGGACAGGGCAGCCCCCAGCCCCAGCATTTT; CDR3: CATSDPGQGSPQPQHF
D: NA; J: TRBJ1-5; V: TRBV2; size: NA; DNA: TGTGCCAGTCAACTTAACGGGGGAAATCAGCCCCAGCATTTT; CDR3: CASQLNGGNQPQHF
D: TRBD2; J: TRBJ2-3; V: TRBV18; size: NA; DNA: TGTGCCAGCTCACCACTGGGGACCGGGACTAGCGGAGATACGCAGTATTTT; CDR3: CASSPLGTGTSGDTQYF
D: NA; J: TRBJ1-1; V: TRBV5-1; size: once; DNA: TGCGCCAGCAGTGTTGGACACGGGAGGTTAACTGAAGCTTTCTTT; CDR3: CASSVGHGRLTEAFF
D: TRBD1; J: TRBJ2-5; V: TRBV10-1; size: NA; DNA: TGCGCCAGCAGTTTGGACAGGGGATATATCCAGTACTTC; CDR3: CASSLDRGYIQYF
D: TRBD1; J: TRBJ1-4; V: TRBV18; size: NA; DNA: TGTGCCAGCTCACCGGGACAGTCAAATGAAAAACTGTTTTTT; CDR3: CASSPGQSNEKLFF
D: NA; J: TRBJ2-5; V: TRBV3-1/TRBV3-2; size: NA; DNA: TGTGCCAGCAGCCATTGGTCAGAGGCCCAGTACTTC; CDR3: CASSHWSEAQYF
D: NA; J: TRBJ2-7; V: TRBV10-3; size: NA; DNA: TGTGCCATCAGTGGGGAGAGATCGCAGTACTTC; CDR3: CAISGERSQYF
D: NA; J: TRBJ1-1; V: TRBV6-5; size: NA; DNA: TGTGCCAGCAGTTCAACCGGGGTTAACACTGAAGCTTTCTTT; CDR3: CASSSTGVNTEAFF
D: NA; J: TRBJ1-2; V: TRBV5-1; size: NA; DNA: TGCGCCAGCAGCTTGGTCGGTAACTATGGCTACACCTTC; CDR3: CASSLVGNYGYTF
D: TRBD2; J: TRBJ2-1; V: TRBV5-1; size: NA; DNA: TGCGCCAGCAGCTTGTTGCTCGGGCTAGCGGGGCCCAATGAGCAGTTCTTC; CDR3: CASSLLLGLAGPNEQFF
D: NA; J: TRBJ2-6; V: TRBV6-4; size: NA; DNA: TGTGCCAGCACCGCTTCAGCGACTGGGGCCAACGTCCTGACTTTC; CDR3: CASTASATGANVLTF
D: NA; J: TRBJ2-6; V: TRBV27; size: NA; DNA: TGTGCCAGCAGTTTTCCCCCTCCCTTCTCTGGGGCCAACGTCCTGACTTTC; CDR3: CASSFPPPFSGANVLTF
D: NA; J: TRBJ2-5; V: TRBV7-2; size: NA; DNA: TGTGCCAGCAGCTTAGTATTCCAAGAGACCCAGTACTTC; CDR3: CASSLVFQETQYF
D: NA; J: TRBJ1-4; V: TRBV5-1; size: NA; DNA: TGCGCCAGCAGCATAGATATTCGAACTAATGAAAAACTGTTTTTT; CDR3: CASSIDIRTNEKLFF
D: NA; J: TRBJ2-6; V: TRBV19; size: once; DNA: TGTGCCAGTAGTATGACGGCGGGCGCCAACGTCCTGACTTTC; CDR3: CASSMTAGANVLTF